The subject of this entry is one T cell receptor (beta chain). What it binds is unknown. The data derive from a study of T cell responses to AZD1222 COVID-19 vaccine. Findings of the study overall: Among the donors, most were white British and more were female, and clonal diversity was possibly underestimated. Spike-specific TCRs gained breadth and depth after people received two AZD1222 doses.

Assay: immunoSEQ multiplex PCR; the TCRdb copy retains only in-frame clones and omits some. The repertoire holds tens of thousands of clones, with more than 85% as singletons. Deletions cut 4 bases from V and 3 bases from J, with 14 bases between. CDR1 and CDR2 from the germline V gene are SGHNT and YYREEE (reference sequence). The CDR3 covers 15 residues. V usage is TRBV5-4 and J usage is TRBJ1-3, with D unresolved. The sequence was collected from an adult who received the AZD1222 COVID-19 vaccine. This specimen was peripheral blood, taken 28 days after the second AZD1222 dose. In nucleotides, the CDR3 is TGTGCCAGCAGCCCTGGGAGGGAGCTTGGAAACACCATATATTTT. This sequence encodes CASSPGRELGNTIYF.